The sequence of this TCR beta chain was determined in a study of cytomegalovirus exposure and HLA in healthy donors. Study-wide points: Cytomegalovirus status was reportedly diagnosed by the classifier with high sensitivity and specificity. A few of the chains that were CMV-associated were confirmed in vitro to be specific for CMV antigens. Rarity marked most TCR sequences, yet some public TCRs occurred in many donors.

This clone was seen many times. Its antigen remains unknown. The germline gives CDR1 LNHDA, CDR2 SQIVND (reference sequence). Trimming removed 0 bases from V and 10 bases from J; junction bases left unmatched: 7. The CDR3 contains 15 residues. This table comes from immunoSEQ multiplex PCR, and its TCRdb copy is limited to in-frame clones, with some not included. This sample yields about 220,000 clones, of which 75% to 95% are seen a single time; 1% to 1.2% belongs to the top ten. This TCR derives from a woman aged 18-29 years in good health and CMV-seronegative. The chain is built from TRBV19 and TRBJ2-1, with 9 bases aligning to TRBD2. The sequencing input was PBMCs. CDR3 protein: CASSIDERGLAEQFF. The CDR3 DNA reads TGTGCCAGTAGTATAGATGAGCGGGGACTAGCAGAGCAGTTCTTC.